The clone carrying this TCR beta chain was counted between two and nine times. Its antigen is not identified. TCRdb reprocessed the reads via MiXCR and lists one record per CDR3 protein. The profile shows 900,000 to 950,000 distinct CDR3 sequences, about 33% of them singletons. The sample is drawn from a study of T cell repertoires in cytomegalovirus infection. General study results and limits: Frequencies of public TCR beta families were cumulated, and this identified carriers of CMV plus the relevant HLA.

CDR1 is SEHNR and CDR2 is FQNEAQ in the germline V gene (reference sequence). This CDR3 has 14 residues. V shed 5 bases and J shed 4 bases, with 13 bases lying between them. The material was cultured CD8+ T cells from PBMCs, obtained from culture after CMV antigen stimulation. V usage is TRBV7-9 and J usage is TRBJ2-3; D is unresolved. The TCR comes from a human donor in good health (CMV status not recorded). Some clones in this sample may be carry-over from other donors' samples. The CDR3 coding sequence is TGTGCCAGCAGCCACTCTGGAACCCCAGATACGCAGTATTTT. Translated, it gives CASSHSGTPDTQYF.